The present T cell receptor beta chain was sequenced within a study of PD-L1 blockade in urothelial cancer. For the study at large: Study patients had been treated with 0 to 3 previous chemotherapy regimens. Counts from blood samples showed a median of 141,255 T cells. Findings and limits, study-wide: A pretreatment blood TCR clonality that fell below the median predicted better progression-free and overall survival.

Sample time point: pretreatment peripheral blood. Germline CDR1 MNHNY, CDR2 SVGAGI (reference sequence). This CDR3 is built from 15 residues. Some clones are missing from TCRdb's copy, which holds only in-frame ones; the method was immunoSEQ multiplex PCR. The repertoire includes 50,000 to 55,000 clones, 84% of them detected once, and less than 1.5% sits in the top ten. A note on this clone: The antigen remains undetermined. The junction shows a germline mismatch at one end, possibly a read error.

The chain carries TRBV6-6 and TRBJ1-6; 8 bases map to TRBD1. The material sequenced was PBMCs, taken around atezolizumab (anti-PD-L1) treatment. The sequence was collected from a man in his forties or fifties with urothelial cancer. The CDR3 DNA reads as TGTGCCAGCAGTTACTCGACAGGGGCCCATTCGCCCCTCCACTTT. Amino acids: CASSYSTGAHSPLHF.